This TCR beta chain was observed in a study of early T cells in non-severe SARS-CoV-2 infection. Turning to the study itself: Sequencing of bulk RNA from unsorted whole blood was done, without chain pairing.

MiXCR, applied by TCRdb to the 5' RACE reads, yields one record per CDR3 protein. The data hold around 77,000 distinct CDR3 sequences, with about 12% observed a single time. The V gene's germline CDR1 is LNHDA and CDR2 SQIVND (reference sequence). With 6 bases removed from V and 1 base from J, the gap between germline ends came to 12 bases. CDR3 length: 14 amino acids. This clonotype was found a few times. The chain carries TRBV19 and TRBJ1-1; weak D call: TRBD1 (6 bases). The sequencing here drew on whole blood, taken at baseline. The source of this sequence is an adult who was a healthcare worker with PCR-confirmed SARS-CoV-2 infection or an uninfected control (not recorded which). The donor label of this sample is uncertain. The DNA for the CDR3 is TGTGCCAGTAGCTGGACAGTATCGAACACTGAAGCTTTCTTT. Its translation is CASSWTVSNTEAFF.